This T cell receptor (beta chain) derives from a study of blood T cell repertoires in COVID-19 (dated by TCRdb to the early 2020s). At the level of the whole study: The collaborator samples originated in the United States, Italy and Spain and spanned the acute and convalescent phases of COVID-19. The samples were drawn from two sources: the first 160 participants of the ongoing ImmuneRACE study, and 1,000 to 1,500 subjects contributed by 6 global collaborators. Subjects who had been exposed to COVID-19, were actively infected with it, or had recovered from it provided the deeply sampled blood TCRbeta repertoires that made up the dataset. The sample metadata nearly always contained a de-identified subject ID, COVID-19 status, age in years and sex. The repertoires were made available in a free public database intended to serve as a resource for research on the immune response to SARS-CoV-2. Where HLA class I and class II types were available, the types were taken from metadata supplied by the sample provider, not from assay-based typing. The material from the prospective study consisted of cDNA or gDNA derived from T cells, B-cell-depleted T cells, or PBMCs. What the research found in general, with its limitations: The amount of clinical and demographic metadata varied by source and participant and was provided uncurated.

The CDR3 covers 11 residues, taking in both the cysteine and the phenylalanine. Only the CDR3 DNA is retained, 33 bases long and in frame from the first base. CDR1 and CDR2, per the germline V gene, are SQVTM and ANQGSEA. V drops 4 bases and J drops 6 bases, leaving 9 bases in between. Each collaborating institution followed its own protocols to collect whole blood in K2EDTA tubes. For TCRbeta analysis, collaborators shipped samples as frozen whole blood, isolated PBMCs, or DNA extracted from either of those sample types. The immunoSEQ Assay, a bias-controlled multiplex PCR, was used to amplify TCRbeta CDR3 regions from genomic DNA. As for how the authors treated the data: Nucleated cell counts per sample were estimated from amplification of reference gene primers within the assay. Sequence reads were collapsed and filtered to measure the absolute abundance of every unique TCRbeta CDR3 rearrangement. For each sample, productive Simpson clonality was calculated as the square root of Simpson's diversity index over productive rearrangements. In TCRdb, the immuneACCESS table is reduced to in-frame sequences with V and J assigned. These tables do not hold every clone; where another copy was compared, an unresolved V gene accounts for under half, and the others remain unexplained. D and trimming come from the DNA, and the V and J calls and clone size come from that table. The sample records roughly 100,000 clones, 75% to 90% of which are singletons. Roughly 15% of the sample lies in the top ten.

In regard to this clone: The clone's antigen remains unknown. It has no much larger one-base neighbor in the sample; base qualities were not kept.

Sequenced sample: peripheral blood. The sequence joins TRBV29-1 to TRBJ1-1; D gene: possibly TRBD1, on 5 matching bases. This clonotype was obtained from a man aged 45-60 years with acute or convalescent COVID-19. The DNA sequence is given as TGCAGCGTTGCCGACAGCCCTGAAGCTTTCTTT. This translates into CSVADSPEAFF.